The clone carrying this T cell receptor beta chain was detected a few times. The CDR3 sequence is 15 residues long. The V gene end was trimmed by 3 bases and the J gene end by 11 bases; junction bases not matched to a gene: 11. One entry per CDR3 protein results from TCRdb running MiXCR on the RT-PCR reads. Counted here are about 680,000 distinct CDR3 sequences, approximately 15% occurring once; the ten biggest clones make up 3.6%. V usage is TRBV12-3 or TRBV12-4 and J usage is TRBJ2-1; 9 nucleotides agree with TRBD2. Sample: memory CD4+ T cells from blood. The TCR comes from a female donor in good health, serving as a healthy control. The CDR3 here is CASSLREGGREKQFF. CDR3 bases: TGTGCCAGCAGTTTGAGGGAAGGCGGGAGGGAAAAGCAGTTCTTC.